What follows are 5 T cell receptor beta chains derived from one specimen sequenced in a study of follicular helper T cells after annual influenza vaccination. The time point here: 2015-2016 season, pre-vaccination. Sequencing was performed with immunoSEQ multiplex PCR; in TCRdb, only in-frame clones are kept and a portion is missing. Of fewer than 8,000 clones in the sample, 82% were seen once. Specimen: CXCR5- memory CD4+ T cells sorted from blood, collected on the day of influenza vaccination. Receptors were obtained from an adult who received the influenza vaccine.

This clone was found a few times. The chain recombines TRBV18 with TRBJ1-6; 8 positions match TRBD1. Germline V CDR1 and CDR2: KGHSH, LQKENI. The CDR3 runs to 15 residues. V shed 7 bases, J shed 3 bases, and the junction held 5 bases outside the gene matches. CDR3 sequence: CASCITGGYNSPLHF. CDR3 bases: TGTGCCAGCTGCATAACAGGGGGCTATAATTCACCCCTCCACTTT.

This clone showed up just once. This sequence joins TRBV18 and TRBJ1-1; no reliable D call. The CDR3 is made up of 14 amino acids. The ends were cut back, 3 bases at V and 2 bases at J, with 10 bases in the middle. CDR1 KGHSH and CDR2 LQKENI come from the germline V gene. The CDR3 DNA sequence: TGTGCCAGCTCACCGAGGACGGGAAACACTGAAGCTTTCTTT. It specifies CASSPRTGNTEAFF.

The CDR3 loop is CASKSGAPSGNTIYF. The DNA of the CDR3 is TGTGCCAGCAAGTCAGGTGCCCCCTCTGGAAACACCATATATTTT. This chain joins TRBV5-7 and TRBJ1-3; the D is unclear. TRBV5-7 is filed as an ORF, its function uncertain. V lost 6 bases, J lost 0 bases, and 13 bases lay in between. The CDR3 consists of 15 residues.

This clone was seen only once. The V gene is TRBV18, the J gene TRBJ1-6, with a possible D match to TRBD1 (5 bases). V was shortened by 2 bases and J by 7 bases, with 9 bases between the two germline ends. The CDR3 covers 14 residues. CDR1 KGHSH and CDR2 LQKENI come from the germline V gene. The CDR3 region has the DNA TGTGCCAGCTCACCATCAGGGATGAATTCACCCCTCCACTTT. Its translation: CASSPSGMNSPLHF.

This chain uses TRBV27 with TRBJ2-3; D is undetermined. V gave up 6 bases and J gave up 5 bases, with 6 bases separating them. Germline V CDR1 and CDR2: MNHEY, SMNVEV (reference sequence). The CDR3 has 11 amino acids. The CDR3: CASSSVDTQYF. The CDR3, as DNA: TGTGCCAGCAGCTCAGTAGATACGCAGTATTTT.